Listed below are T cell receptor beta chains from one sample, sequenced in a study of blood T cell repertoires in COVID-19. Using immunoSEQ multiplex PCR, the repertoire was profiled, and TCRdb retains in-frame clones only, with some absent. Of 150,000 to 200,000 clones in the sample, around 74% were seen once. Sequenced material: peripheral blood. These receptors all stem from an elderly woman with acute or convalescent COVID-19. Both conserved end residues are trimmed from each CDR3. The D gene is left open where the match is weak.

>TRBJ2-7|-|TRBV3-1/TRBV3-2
ASSQGGQGLSYEQY
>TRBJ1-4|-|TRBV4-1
ASSQRQGPNEKLF
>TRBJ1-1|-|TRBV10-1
ASSVGQRDTEAF
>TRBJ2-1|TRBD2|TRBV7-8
ASSLDYGGSSYNEQF
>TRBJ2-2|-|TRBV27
ASMCLEDCSDFGELF
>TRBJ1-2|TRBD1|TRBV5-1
ASSSDRGNYGYT
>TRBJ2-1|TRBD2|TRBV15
ATSRDLAGGANNEQF
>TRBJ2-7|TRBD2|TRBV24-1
ATSDSKLAGVGEQY
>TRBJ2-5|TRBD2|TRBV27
ASSLWREGPGKETQY
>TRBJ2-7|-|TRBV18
ASSRGLESYEQY
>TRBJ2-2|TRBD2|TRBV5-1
ASSLGLAGNTGELF
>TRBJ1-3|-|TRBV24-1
ATSDTKTGGGGNTIY
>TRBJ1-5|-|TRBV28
ASTSGSGRGQPQH
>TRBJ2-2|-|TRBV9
ASSVGPGQPNTGELF
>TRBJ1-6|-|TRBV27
ASQSGSYNSPLH
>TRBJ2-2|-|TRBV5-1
ASSSEPDTGELF
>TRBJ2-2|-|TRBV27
ASSWAGLNTGELF
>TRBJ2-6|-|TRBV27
ASRPTRSGANVLT
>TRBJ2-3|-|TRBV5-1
ASIKDSFYGTDTQY
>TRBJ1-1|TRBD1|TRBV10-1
ASSEQGSNTEAF
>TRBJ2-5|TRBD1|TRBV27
ASPSGTEKETQY
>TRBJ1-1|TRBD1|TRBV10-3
AIQDRSTEAF
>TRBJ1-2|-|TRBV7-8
ASSLFRESDGYT